Sequencing of this T cell receptor (beta chain) was carried out in a study of OX40 agonist ivuxolimab in advanced cancers. Study-level information: Enrollees could have had prior anti-PD-1, anti-PD-L1 or anti-CTLA-4 therapy, which more than 30% had received.

Assay used: immunoSEQ multiplex PCR; TCRdb lists only in-frame clones, some missing. The sample lists some 80,000 clones, 85% to 90% seen once, with 0.5% to 0.85% in the top ten. As concerns this clone: Antigen specificity is unknown.

Points from the study as a whole: The mean number of expanded clones was higher in CD8+ T cells than in CD4+. The antigen specificity of the peripheral T cells (those that were expanded) was not determined. Low normalized T-cell clonal expansion was also seen in some nonresponders.

Sequencing used CD4+ or CD8+ T cells sorted from blood, obtained in a trial of the OX40 agonist ivuxolimab. This TCR was recovered from an adult with an advanced solid tumor such as melanoma, head and neck, liver or kidney cancer.

The CDR3 loop reads CASSPGGPGGPQYF. The DNA of the CDR3 is TGTGCCAGCAGTCCAGGAGGACCAGGGGGGCCCCAGTACTTC. The chain is built from TRBV2 and TRBJ2-5, with D possibly TRBD1 on 7 matching bases. The CDR3 is 14 amino acids. Germline V lookup: CDR1 SNHLY, CDR2 FYNNEI. Trimming removed 5 bases at V and 9 bases at J, with 19 bases between.